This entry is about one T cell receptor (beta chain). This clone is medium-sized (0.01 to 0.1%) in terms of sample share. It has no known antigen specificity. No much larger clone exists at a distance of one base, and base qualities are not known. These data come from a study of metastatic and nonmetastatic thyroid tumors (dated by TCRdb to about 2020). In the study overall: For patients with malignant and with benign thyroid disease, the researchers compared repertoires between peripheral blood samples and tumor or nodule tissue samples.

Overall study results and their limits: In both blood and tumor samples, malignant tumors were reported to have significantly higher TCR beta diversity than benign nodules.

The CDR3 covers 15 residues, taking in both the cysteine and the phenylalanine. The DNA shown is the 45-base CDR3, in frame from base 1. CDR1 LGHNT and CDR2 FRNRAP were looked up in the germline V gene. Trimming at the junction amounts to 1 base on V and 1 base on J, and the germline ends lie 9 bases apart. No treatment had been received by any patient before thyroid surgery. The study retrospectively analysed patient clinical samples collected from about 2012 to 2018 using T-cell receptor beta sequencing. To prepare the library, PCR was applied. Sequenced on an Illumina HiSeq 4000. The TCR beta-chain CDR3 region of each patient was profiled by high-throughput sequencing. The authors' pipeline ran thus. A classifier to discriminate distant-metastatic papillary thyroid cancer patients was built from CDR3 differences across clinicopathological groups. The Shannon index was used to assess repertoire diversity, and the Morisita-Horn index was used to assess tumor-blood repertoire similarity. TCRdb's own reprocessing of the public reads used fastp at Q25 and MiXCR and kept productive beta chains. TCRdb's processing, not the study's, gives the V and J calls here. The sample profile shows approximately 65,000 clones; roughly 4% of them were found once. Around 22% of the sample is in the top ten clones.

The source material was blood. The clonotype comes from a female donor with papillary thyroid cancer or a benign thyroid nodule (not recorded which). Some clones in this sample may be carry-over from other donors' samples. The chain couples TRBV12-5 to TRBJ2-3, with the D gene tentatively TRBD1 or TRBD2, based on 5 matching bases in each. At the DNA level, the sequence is TGTGCTAGTGGTTTGGGGCAGGGAGGCACAGATACGCAGTATTTT. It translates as CASGLGQGGTDTQYF.